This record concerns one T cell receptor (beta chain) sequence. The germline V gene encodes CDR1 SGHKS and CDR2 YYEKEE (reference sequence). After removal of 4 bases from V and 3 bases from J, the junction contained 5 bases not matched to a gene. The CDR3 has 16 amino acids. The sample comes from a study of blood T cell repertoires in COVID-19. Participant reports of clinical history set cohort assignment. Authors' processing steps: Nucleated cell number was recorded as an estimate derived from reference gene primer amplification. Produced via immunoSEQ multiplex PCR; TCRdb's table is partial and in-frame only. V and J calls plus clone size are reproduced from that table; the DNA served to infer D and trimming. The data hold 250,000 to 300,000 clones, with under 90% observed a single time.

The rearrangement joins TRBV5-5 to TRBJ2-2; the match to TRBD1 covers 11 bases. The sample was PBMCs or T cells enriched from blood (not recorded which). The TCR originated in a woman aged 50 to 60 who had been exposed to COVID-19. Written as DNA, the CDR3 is TGTGCCAGCAGCATCACGGGACAGGGGGACACCGGGGAGCTGTTTTTT. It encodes CASSITGQGDTGELFF.